A single sample is the source of the 5 T cell receptor beta chains below, sequenced in a study of CD8 T cells in ankylosing spondylitis. TCRdb re-called the 5' RACE reads through MiXCR, storing one row per CDR3 protein. Found here are some 30,000 distinct CDR3 sequences, over 12% of them singletons; the top ten hold about a third. Input material: blood. All receptors derive from a male donor with ankylosing spondylitis or in good health (not recorded which).

This clonotype was observed a few times. Germline and junction disagree at one end, which may indicate a read error. The chain uses TRBV7-2 and TRBJ2-5; 10 nucleotides match TRBD2. There are 15 residues in the CDR3. Germline V gene data show CDR1 as SGHTA and CDR2 as FQGNSA. The DNA of the CDR3 is TGTGCCAGCAGCATGGGAGGACTAGCGGAAGAGATCCAGTACTTC. It yields the protein CASSMGGLAEEIQYF.

This clonotype was picked up many times. V gene TRBV29-1 combines with J gene TRBJ2-2, with TRBD1 matching 7 bases. There are 14 residues in the CDR3. Germline V lookup: CDR1 SQVTM, CDR2 ANQGSEA. J was trimmed by 1 base and V by 6 bases; bases with no gene match: 5. The CDR3 is CSVTGTVNTGELFF. The CDR3 DNA follows: TGCAGCGTAACCGGGACAGTGAACACCGGGGAGCTGTTTTTT.

The rearrangement uses TRBV7-8 and TRBJ2-2; no reliable D call. CDR3 size: 14 residues. The germline gives CDR1 SGHVS, CDR2 FQNEAQ. The V end was cut by 0 bases, the J end by 3 bases, with 5 bases between. This chain's CDR3 is CASSLAQDTGELFF. CDR3 sequence (DNA): TGTGCCAGCAGCTTAGCGCAGGACACCGGGGAGCTGTTTTTT.

This clonotype was picked up many times. The gene calls are TRBV3-1 and TRBJ2-5; maybe TRBD2 (6 bases). Trimming removed 0 bases at V and 13 bases at J, with 12 bases between. This CDR3 has 12 amino acids. The germline V gene encodes CDR1 LGHDT and CDR2 YNNKEL (reference sequence). CDR3 nucleotides: TGTGCCAGCAGCCAAGATTCCGGGAGTGGGTACTTC. This codes for CASSQDSGSGYF.

This clonotype was seen many times. V usage is TRBV28 and J usage is TRBJ1-1; no reliable D call. CDR1 is MDHEN and CDR2 is SYDVKM in the germline V gene. The V gene lost 6 bases and the J gene lost 5 bases, with 13 bases spanning the gap. The CDR3 is 13 amino acids. This chain's CDR3 is CASSPFPMTEAFF. CDR3 nucleotide sequence: TGTGCCAGCAGCCCATTCCCGATGACTGAAGCTTTCTTT.